This T cell receptor (beta chain) was sequenced for a study of blood T cell repertoires in COVID-19. On the study more broadly: Italy, Spain and the United States were the sources of the convalescent and acute COVID-19 samples. T cells, B-cell-depleted T cells, or PBMCs provided the cDNA or gDNA that served as material.

Methods used by the authors: Amplification with reference gene primers provided the estimates of nucleated cell counts. Measured with immunoSEQ multiplex PCR; TCRdb has only the in-frame clones, and not every one. Clone size and the V and J calls come from that table; the DNA yielded D and trimming. The sample lists about 75,000 clones, 74% occurring once. The length of the CDR3 is 14 residues. The germline V and J ends were trimmed by 2 bases and 12 bases, with 20 bases remaining between them. The germline V gene has CDR1 LGHDT and CDR2 YNNKEL (reference sequence). Sequencing used peripheral blood. The sequence was obtained from a human donor with acute or convalescent COVID-19. The donor label of this sample is uncertain. The chain is built from TRBV3-1 (or the pseudogene TRBV3-2) and TRBJ2-7; D may be TRBD1 (6 bases). CDR3 bases: TGTGCCAGCAGCCAACAGGGTTCCCAGGGGATGTTGTACTTC. Protein product: CASSQQGSQGMLYF.